This T cell receptor (beta chain) emerged from a study of T cells in Graves' hyperthyroidism and ophthalmopathy. As for the study in general: Blood from the periphery was taken at initial diagnosis, before any treatment.

V was cut by 1 base and J by 6 bases, with 10 bases left in between. This CDR3 is 14 amino acids long. Germline V lookup: CDR1 SGHTA, CDR2 FQGNSA. This clonotype was counted only a few times. One base away lies a much larger clone, so this may be a sequencing read error. No ophthalmopathy progression within 18 months constituted stable Graves' hyperthyroidism. The study excluded patients with uncontrolled infection, other autoimmune disease, pregnancy or lactation. PBMCs came from roughly 10 ml fresh peripheral blood. RNA transcripts gave rise to amplified TCR beta CDR3 regions. First-round RT-PCR of the TCR CDR3 relied on the HTBI primer set. Each CDR3 protein gets one entry after TCRdb re-called the multiplex PCR reads with MiXCR. The table includes about 420,000 distinct CDR3 sequences, roughly 15% detected once.

The J gene is TRBJ1-5, the V gene TRBV7-2; tentatively, D is TRBD1 (5 bases). The clonotype originates from a woman aged 18 to 35 with Graves' hyperthyroidism. Source material: blood. CDR3 amino acids: CASSLGGTVQPQHF. The CDR3 region has the DNA TGTGCCAGCAGCTTAGGGGGGACGGTTCAGCCCCAGCATTTT.